This TCR beta chain came from a study of shared clonotypes between healthy human individuals. Naive CD8 cells lacked CD45RO and underwent positive selection for CCR7, leaving out terminally differentiated effector memory CD45RA+ cells. Sequenced by immunoSEQ multiplex PCR; TCRdb stores in-frame clones only, minus some. Here the sample spans about 2.2 million clones, about 93% being singletons. Germline CDR1 reads SGHAT; CDR2 reads FQNNGV. V was pared by 5 bases and J by 1 base, with 16 bases between. The CDR3 runs 16 residues. The chain uses TRBV11-2 and TRBJ2-3, with D possibly being TRBD2 (7 bases). This clonotype was obtained from a young man in good health. Some clones in this sample may be carry-over from other donors' samples. Material for sequencing was naive CD8+ T cells from PBMCs. The CDR3: CASSPRGGARTDTQYF. In nucleotides, the CDR3 is TGTGCCAGCAGCCCCCGAGGGGGGGCCCGCACAGATACGCAGTATTTT.